The table lists the clone carrying this T cell receptor (beta chain) with many counts. Its antigen is currently unknown. The CDR3 does not end in the conserved phenylalanine or tryptophan, so this is likely a read error. Germline loops: CDR1 MNHEY, CDR2 SVGAGI. V gave up 5 bases and J gave up 8 bases; unmatched junction bases: 22. The CDR3 extends over 19 amino acids. This record belongs to a study of tumor-infiltrating lymphocytes in primary liver carcinoma. General study findings and limits: Top clones occupying all five tumor regions numbered only about 7-24%.

From roughly 0.45 ug total RNA, TCR beta cDNA was generated with a primer in the constant region. Each TCR beta library was derived from three nested multiplex PCR rounds that employed slightly modified ARM-PCR. A C-beta reverse primer and TRBV1-TRBV30 forward primers served in each of the first two PCR rounds, at roughly 10 cycles apiece. In TCRdb, the multiplex PCR reads were re-called with MiXCR into one record per CDR3 protein. The table has tens of thousands of distinct CDR3 sequences, around 71% seen once. Investigators took RNA and DNA out together from roughly 21-30 mg of unsorted bulk tissue.

What was sequenced was liver tumor tissue from sampling region 3. Indicated subset: tumor region T3, left-lateral pole. The rearrangement links TRBV6-5 to TRBJ1-2, with 11 nucleotides matching TRBD1. The TCR sequence derives from a woman in her 30s with primary liver carcinoma and hepatitis B virus infection. CDR3 in DNA: TGTGCCAGCAGTGCAAAATCCCCGGGACAGGGGGATCCCTTGGAGGGCTACACCCTC. This encodes CASSAKSPGQGDPLEGYTL.